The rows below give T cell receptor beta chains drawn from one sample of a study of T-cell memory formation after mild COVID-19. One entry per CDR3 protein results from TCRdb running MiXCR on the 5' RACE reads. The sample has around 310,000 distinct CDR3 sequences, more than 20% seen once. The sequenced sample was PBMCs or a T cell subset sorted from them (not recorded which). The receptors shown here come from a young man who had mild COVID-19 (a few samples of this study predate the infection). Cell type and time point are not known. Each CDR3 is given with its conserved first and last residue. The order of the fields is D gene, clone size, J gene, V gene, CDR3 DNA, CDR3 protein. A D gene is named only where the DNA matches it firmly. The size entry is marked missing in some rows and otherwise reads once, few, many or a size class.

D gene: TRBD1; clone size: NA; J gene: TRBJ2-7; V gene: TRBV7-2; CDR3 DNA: TGTGCCAGCAGCCCTACAGGGGGGATTGCCTACGAGCAGTACTTC; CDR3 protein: CASSPTGGIAYEQYF
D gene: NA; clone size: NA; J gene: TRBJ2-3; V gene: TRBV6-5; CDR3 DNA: TGTGCCAGCAGTTACCGGGGGTTGACAGATACGCAGTATTTT; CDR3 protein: CASSYRGLTDTQYF
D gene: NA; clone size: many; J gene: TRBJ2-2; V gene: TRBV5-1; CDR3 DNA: TGCGCCAGCAGCTTGTGGCTGAACACCGGGGAGCTGTTTTTT; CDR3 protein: CASSLWLNTGELFF
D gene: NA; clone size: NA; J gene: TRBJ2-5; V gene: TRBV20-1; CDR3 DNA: TGCAGTGCTAGAGTCTGGGGGGCAATCGGGACCCAGTACTTC; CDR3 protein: CSARVWGAIGTQYF
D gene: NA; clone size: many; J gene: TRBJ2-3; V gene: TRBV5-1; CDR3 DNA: TGCGCCAGCAGCCGAGACCAAGGCACAGATACGCAGTATTTT; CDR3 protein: CASSRDQGTDTQYF
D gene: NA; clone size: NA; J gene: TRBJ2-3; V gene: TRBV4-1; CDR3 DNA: TGCGCCAGCAGCCGCACCCCCCCCCGACGGACGGAGACGGGCACAGATACGCAGTATTTT; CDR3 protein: CASSRTPPRRTETGTDTQYF
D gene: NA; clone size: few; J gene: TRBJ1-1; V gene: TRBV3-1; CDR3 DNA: TGTGCCAGCAGCCGCTCGATGAACACTGAAGCTTTCTTT; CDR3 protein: CASSRSMNTEAFF
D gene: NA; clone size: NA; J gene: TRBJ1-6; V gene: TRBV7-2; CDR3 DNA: TGTGCCAGCAGCTTAGACTCTGCGGGGGGTTCACCCCTCCACTTT; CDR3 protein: CASSLDSAGGSPLHF
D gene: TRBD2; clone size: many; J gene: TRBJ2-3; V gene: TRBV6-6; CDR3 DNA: TGTGCCAGCAGTGGGACTAGCGGGGTCACAGATACGCAGTATTTT; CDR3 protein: CASSGTSGVTDTQYF
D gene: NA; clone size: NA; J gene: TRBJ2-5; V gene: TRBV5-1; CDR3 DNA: TGCGCCAGCAGCCAGGACAGTGGGGGGCTTCAAGAGACCCAGTACTTC; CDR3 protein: CASSQDSGGLQETQYF
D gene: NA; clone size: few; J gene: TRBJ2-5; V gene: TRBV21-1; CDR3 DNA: TGTGCCAGCAGCAAATGGGGTCTTCAAGAGACCCAGTACTTC; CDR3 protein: CASSKWGLQETQYF
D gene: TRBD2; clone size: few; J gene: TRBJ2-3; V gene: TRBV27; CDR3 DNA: TGTGCCAGCGGTGGGGGGGTTTCGGATACGCAGTATTTT; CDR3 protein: CASGGGVSDTQYF
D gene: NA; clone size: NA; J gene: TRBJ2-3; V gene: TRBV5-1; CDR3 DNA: TGCGCAAGCAGCTTGTCGGGGCCCCCCCTCACAGATACGCAGTATTTT; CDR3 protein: CASSLSGPPLTDTQYF
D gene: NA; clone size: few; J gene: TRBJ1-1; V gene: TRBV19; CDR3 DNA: TGTGCCAGTAATTCAGGGAACACTGAAGCTTTCTTT; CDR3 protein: CASNSGNTEAFF
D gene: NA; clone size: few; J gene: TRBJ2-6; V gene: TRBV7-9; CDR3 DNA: TGTGCCAGCAGCTTAGTCCCTGGGGCCAACGTCCTGACTTTC; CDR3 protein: CASSLVPGANVLTF
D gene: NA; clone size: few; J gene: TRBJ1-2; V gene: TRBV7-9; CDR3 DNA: TGTGCCAGCAGCTTAAGAAAGGATGGCTACACCTTC; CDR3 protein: CASSLRKDGYTF
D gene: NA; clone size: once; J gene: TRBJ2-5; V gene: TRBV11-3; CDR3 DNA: TGTGCCAGCAGCGAGGGAGGGACAGGTGGGGAGACCCAGTACTTC; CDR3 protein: CASSEGGTGGETQYF
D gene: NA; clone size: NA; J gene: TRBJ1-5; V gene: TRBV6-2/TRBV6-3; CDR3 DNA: TGTGCCAGCAGTTACTCTGGGGAAACCCAGCCCCAGCATTTT; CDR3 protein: CASSYSGETQPQHF
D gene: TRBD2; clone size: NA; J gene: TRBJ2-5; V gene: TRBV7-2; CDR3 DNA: TGTGCCAGCAGCCCCCCGACTAGCCCGGCGGAGACCCAGTACTTC; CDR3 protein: CASSPPTSPAETQYF